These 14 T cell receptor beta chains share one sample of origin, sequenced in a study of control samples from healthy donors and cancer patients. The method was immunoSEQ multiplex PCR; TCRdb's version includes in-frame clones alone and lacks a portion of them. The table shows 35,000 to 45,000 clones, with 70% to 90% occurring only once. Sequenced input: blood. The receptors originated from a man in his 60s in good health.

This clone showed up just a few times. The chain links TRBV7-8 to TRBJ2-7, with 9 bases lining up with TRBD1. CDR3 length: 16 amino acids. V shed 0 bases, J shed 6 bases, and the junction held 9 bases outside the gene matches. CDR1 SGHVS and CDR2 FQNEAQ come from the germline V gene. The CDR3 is CASSLAYRGRDGEQYF. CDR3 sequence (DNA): TGTGCCAGCAGCTTAGCCTACAGGGGGCGCGATGGCGAGCAGTACTTC.

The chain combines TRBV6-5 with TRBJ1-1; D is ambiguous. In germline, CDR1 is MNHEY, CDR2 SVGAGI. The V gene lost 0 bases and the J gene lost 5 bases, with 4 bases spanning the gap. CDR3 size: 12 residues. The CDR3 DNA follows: TGTGCCAGCAGTTACTCGGAAACTGAAGCTTTCTTT. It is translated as CASSYSETEAFF.

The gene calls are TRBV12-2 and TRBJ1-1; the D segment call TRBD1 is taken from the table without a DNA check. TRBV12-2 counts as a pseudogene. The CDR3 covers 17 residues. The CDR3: CASRRNRDTYWGTEAFF. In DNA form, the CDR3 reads TGTGCAAGTCGACGTAACCGGGACACATATTGGGGGACTGAAGCTTTCTTT.

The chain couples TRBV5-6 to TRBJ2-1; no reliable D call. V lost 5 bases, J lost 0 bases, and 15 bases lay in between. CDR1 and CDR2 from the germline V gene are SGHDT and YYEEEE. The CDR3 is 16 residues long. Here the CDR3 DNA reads TGTGCCAGCAGGTATGGTGACCGTAACTCCTACAATGAGCAGTTCTTC. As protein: CASRYGDRNSYNEQFF.

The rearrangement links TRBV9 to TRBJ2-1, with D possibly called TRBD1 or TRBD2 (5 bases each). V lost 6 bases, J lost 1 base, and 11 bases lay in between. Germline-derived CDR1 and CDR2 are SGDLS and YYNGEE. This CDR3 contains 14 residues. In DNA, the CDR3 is TGTGCCAGCAAAAGGGGACCTTCCTACAATGAGCAGTTCTTC. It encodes CASKRGPSYNEQFF. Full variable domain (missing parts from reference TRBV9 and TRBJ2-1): DSGVTQTPKHLITATGQRVTLRCSPRSGDLSVYWYQQSLDQGLQFLIQYYNGEERAKGNILERFSAQQFPDLHSELNLSSLELGDSALYFCASKRGPSYNEQFFGPGTRLTVL.

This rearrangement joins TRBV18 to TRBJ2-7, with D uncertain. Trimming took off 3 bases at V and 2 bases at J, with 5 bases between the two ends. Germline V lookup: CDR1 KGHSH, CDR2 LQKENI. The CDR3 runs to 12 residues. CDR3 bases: TGTGCCAGCTCACCGGACCCCTACGAGCAGTACTTC. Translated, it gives CASSPDPYEQYF.

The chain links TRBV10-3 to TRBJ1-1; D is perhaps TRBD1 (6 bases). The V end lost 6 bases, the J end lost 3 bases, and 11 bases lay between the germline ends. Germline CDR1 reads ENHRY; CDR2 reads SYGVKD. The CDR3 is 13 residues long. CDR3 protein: CAISRPGDTEAFF. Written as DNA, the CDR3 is TGTGCCATCAGCAGACCAGGGGACACTGAAGCTTTCTTT.

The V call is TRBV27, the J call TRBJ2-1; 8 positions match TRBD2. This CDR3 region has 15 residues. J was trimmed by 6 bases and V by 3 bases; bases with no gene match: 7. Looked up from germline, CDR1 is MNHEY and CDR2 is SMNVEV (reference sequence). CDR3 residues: CASSFSSGRSNEQFF. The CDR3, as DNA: TGTGCCAGCAGTTTTTCCAGCGGGAGAAGCAATGAGCAGTTCTTC.

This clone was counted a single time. The CDR3 coding sequence is TGTGCCATCAGTTCTACAGGGTCTGGGAATGAAAAACTGTTTTTT. This gives the protein CAISSTGSGNEKLFF. The gene calls are TRBV10-3 and TRBJ1-4; D perhaps matches TRBD1 (6 bases). Germline CDR1 reads ENHRY; CDR2 reads SYGVKD. The CDR3 spans 15 residues. Trimming took off 5 bases at V and 5 bases at J, with 15 bases between the two ends.

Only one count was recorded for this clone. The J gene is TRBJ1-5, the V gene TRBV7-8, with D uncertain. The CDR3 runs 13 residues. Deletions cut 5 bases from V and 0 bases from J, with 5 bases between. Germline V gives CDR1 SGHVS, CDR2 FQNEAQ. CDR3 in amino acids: CASSPNSNQPQHF. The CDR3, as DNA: TGTGCCAGCAGCCCAAATAGCAATCAGCCCCAGCATTTT.

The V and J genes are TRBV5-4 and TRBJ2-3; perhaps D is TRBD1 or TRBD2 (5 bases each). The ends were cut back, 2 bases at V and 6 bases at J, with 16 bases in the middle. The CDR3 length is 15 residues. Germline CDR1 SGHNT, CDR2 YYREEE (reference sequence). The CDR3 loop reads CASSFQGAGGDTQYF. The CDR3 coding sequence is TGTGCCAGCAGCTTTCAAGGGGCGGGCGGGGATACGCAGTATTTT.

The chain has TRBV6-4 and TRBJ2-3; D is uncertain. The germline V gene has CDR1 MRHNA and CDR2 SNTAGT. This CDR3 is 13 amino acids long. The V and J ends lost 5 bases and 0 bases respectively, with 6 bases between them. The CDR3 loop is CASSMDSTDTQYF. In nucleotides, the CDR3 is TGTGCCAGCAGTATGGACAGCACAGATACGCAGTATTTT.

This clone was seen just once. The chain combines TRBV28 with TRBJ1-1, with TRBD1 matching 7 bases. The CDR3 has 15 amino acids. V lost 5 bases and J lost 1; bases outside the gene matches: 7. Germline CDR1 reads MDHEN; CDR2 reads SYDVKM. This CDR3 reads CASSQTWTGNTEAFF. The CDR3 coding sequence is TGTGCCAGCAGTCAAACCTGGACAGGGAACACTGAAGCTTTCTTT.

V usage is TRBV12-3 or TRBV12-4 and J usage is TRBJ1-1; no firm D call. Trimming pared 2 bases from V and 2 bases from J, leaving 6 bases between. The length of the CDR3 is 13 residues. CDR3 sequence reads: CASSLLSNTEAFF. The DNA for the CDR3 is TGTGCCAGCAGTTTACTATCCAACACTGAAGCTTTCTTT.